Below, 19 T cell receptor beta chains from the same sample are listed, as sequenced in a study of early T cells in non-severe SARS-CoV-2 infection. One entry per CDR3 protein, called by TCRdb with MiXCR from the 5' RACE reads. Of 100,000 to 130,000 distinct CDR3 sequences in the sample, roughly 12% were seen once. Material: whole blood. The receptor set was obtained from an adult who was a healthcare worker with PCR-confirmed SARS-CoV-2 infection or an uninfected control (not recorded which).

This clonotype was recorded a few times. This CDR3 is CASRLGQGITEAFF. In DNA form, the CDR3 reads TGTGCCAGCAGGTTGGGACAGGGAATTACTGAAGCTTTCTTT. V is TRBV7-8 and J is TRBJ1-1, with 9 positions matching TRBD1. Germline loops: CDR1 SGHVS, CDR2 FQNEAQ. CDR3 length: 14 amino acids. The junction had 7 bases not matched to a gene; V was cut back by 6 bases and J by 5 bases.

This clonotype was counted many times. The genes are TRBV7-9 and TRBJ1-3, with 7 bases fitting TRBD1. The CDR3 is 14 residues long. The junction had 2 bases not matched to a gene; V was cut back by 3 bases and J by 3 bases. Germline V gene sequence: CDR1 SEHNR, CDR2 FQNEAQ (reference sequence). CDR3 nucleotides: TGTGCCAGCAGCTTTGCAGGGGGTGGAAACACCATATATTTT. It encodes CASSFAGGGNTIYF.

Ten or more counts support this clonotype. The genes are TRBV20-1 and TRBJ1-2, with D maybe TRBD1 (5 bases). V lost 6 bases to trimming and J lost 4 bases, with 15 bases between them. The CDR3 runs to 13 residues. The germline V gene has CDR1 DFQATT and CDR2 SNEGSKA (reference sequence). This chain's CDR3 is CSARGWAVYGYTF. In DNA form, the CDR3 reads TGCAGTGCGAGGGGATGGGCCGTCTATGGCTACACCTTC.

The CDR3 protein is CASSSLLKDQPQHF. The CDR3 DNA is TGTGCCAGCAGCTCCCTCCTTAAGGATCAGCCCCAGCATTTT. This chain links TRBV7-2 with TRBJ1-5; D is ambiguous. V was shortened by 4 bases and J by 5 bases, with 12 bases between the two germline ends. CDR1 is SGHTA and CDR2 is FQGNSA in the germline V gene. The CDR3 length is 14 residues.

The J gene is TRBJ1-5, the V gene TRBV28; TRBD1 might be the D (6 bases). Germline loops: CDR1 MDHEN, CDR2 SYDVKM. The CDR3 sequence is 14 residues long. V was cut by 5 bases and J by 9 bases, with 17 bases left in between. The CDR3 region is CASSTQGFAGPQHF. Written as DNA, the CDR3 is TGTGCCAGCAGTACACAGGGCTTTGCGGGGCCCCAGCATTTT.

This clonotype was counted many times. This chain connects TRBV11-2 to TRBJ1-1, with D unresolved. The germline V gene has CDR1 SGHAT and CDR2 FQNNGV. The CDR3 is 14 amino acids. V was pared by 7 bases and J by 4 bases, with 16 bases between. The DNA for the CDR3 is TGTGCCAGCACCCCCGGCGTCCGGCGCACTGAAGCTTTCTTT. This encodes CASTPGVRRTEAFF.

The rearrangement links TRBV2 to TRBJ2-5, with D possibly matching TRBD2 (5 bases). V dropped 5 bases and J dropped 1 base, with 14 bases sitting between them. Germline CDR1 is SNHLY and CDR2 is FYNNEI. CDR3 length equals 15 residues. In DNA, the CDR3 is TGTGCCAGCAGTCTAAAGAGGGCCTTCCAAGAGACCCAGTACTTC. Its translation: CASSLKRAFQETQYF.

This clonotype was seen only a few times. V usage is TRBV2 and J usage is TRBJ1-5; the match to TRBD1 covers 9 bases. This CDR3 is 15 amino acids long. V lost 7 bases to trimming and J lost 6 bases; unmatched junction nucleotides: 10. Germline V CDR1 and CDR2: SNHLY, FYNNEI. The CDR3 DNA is TGTGCCAGCACGGAAAGACAGGGGGTATCTCAGCCCCAGCATTTT. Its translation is CASTERQGVSQPQHF.

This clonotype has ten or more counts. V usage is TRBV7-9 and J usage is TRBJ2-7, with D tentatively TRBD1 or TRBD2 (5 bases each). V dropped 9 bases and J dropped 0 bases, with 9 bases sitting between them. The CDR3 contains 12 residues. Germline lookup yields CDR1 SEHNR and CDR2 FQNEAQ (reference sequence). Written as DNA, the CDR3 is TGTGCCAGTGGGGACGGCTCCTACGAGCAGTACTTC. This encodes CASGDGSYEQYF.

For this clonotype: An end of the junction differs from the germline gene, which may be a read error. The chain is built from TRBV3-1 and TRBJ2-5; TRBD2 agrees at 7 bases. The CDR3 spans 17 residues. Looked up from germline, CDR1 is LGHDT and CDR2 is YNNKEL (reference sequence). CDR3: CASNQAGRAGIQETQYF. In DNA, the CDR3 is TGTGCCAGCAACCAAGCCGGCCGAGCGGGAATCCAAGAGACCCAGTACTTC.

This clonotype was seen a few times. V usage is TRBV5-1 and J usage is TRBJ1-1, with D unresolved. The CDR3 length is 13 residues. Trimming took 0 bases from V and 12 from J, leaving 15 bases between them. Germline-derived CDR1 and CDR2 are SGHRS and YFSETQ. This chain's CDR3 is CASSLANRGETFF. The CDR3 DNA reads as TGCGCCAGCAGCTTGGCTAATCGAGGAGAAACTTTCTTT.

CDR3 sequence reads: CSARPPTSGPDTGELFF. In nucleotides, the CDR3 is TGCAGTGCTAGACCCCCGACTAGCGGGCCGGACACCGGGGAGCTGTTTTTT. The chain uses TRBV20-1 and TRBJ2-2, with 10 bases identical to TRBD2. This CDR3 has 17 amino acids. Germline V gives CDR1 DFQATT, CDR2 SNEGSKA (reference sequence). The J segment lost 3 bases and the V segment lost 2 bases, leaving 9 bases of the junction unmatched.

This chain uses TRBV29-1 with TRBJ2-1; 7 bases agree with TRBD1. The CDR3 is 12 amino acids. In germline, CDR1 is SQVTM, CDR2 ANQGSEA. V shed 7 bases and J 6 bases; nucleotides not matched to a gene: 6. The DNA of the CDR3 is TGCAGCGGGAAGACAGGGAGCAATGAGCAGTTCTTC. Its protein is CSGKTGSNEQFF.

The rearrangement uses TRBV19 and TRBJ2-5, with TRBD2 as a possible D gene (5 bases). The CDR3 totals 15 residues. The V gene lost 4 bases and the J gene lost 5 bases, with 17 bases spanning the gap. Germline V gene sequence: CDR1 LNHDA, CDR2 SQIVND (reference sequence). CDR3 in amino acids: CASSNGGGLSETQYF. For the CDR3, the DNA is TGTGCCAGTAGTAATGGAGGTGGGCTATCGGAGACCCAGTACTTC.

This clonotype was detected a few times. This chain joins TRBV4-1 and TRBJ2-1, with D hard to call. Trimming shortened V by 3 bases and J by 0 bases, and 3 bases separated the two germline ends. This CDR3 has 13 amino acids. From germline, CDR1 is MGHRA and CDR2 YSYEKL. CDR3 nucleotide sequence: TGCGCCAGCAGCCAGGGCTCCTACAATGAGCAGTTCTTC. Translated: CASSQGSYNEQFF.

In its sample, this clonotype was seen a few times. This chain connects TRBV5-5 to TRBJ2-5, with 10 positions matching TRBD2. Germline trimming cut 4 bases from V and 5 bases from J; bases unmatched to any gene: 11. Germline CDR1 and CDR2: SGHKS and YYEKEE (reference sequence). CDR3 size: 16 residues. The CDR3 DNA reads TGTGCCAGCAGCCAGACTCTAGCGGGAGTTGGGGAGACCCAGTACTTC. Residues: CASSQTLAGVGETQYF.

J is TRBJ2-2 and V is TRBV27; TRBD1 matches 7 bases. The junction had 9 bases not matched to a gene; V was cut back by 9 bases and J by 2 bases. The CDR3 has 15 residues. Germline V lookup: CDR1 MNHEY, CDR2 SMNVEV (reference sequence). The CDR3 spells CASRTGQINTGELFF. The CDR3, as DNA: TGTGCCAGTCGGACGGGACAGATCAACACCGGGGAGCTGTTTTTT.

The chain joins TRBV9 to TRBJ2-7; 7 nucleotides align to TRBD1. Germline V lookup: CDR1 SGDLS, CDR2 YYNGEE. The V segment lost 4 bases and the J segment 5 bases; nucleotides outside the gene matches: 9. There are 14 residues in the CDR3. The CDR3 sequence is CASSSGVGGHEQYF. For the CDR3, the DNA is TGTGCCAGCAGCTCCGGGGTAGGGGGCCACGAGCAGTACTTC. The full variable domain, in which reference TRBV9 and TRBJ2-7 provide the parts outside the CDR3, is DSGVTQTPKHLITATGQRVTLRCSPRSGDLSVYWYQQSLDQGLQFLIQYYNGEERAKGNILERFSAQQFPDLHSELNLSSLELGDSALYFCASSSGVGGHEQYFGPGTRLTVT.

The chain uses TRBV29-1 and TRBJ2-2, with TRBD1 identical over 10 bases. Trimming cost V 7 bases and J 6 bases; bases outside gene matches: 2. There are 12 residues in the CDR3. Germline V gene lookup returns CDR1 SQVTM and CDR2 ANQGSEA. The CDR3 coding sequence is TGCAGCGGGGACAGGGGTGCCGGGGAGCTGTTTTTT. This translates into CSGDRGAGELFF.